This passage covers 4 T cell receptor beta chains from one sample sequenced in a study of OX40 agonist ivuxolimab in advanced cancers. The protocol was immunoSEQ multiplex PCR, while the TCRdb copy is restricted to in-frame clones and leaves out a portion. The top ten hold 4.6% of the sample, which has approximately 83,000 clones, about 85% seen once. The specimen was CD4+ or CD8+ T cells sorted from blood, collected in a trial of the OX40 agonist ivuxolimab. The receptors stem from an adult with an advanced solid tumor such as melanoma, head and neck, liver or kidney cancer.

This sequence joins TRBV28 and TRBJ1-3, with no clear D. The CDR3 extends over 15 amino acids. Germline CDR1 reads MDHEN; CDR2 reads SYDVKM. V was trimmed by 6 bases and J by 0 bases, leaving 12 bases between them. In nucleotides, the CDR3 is TGTGCCAGCAGCACGGGCTCCGACTCTGGAAACACCATATATTTT. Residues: CASSTGSDSGNTIYF.

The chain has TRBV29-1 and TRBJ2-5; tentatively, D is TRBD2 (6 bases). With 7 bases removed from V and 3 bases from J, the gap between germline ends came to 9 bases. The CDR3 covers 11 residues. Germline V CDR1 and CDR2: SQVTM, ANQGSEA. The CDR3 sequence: CSGGTEETQYF. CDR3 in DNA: TGCAGCGGCGGGACCGAAGAGACCCAGTACTTC.

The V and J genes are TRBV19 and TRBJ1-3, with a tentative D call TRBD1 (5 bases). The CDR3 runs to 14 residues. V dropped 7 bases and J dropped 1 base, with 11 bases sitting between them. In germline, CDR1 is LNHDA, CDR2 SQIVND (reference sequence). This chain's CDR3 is CASTTGSSGNTIYF. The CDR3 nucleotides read TGTGCCAGTACCACAGGTTCATCTGGAAACACCATATATTTT.

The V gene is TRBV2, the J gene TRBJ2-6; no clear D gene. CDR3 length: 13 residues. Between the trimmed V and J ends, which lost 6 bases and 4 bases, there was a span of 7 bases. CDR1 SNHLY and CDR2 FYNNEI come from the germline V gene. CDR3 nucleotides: TGTGCCAGCAGGGCCCAGGGGGCCAACGTCCTGACTTTC. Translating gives CASRAQGANVLTF.